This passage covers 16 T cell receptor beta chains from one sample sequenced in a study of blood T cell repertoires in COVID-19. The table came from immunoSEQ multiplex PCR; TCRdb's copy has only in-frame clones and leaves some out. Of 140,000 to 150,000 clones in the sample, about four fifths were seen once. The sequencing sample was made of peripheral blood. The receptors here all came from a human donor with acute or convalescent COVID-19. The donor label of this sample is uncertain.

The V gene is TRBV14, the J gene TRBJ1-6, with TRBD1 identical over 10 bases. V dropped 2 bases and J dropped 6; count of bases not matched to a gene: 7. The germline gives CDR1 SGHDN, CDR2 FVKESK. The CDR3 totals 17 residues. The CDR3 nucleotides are TGTGCCAGCAGCCAACCTAGAGGACAGGGGGTTAATTCACCCCTCCACTTT. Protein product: CASSQPRGQGVNSPLHF.

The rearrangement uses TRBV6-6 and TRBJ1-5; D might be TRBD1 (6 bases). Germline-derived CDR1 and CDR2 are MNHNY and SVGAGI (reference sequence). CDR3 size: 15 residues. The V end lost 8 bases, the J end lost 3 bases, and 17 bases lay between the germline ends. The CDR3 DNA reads TGTGCCAGCTCCCTCACAGGGTATGACAATCAGCCCCAGCATTTT. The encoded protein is CASSLTGYDNQPQHF.

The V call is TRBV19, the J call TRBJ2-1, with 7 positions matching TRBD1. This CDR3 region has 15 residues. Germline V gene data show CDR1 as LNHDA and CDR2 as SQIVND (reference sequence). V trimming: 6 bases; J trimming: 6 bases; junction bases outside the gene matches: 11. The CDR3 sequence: CASRKNRGRSNEQFF. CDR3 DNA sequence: TGTGCCAGTAGGAAAAACAGGGGAAGAAGCAATGAGCAGTTCTTC.

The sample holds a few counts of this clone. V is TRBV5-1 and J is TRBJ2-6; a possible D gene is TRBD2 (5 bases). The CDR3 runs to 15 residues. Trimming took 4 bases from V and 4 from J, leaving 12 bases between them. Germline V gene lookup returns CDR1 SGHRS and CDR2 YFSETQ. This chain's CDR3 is CASSASGYGANVLTF. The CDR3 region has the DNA TGCGCCAGCAGCGCGTCGGGGTACGGGGCCAACGTCCTGACTTTC.

In nucleotides, the CDR3 is TGTGCCAGCAGCTCCATCCCGGGACAGGGTCGTACGGGTGAGCAGTTCTTC. Protein: CASSSIPGQGRTGEQFF. The chain links TRBV7-6 to TRBJ2-1; 9 bases align to TRBD1. V lost 4 bases and J lost 9; bases outside the gene matches: 16. This CDR3 is 17 amino acids long. The germline V gene encodes CDR1 SGHVS and CDR2 FNYEAQ.

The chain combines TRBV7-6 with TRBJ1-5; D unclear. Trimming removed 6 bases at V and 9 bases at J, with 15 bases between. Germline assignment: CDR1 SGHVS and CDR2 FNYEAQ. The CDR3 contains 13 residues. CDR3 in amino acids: CASSFTKGGPQHF. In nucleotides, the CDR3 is TGTGCCAGCAGTTTCACCAAGGGAGGGCCCCAGCATTTT.

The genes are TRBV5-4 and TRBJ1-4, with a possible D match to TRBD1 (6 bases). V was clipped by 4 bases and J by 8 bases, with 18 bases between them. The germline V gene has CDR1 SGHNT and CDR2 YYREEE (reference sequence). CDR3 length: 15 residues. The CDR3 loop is CASSLQGGGFEKLFF. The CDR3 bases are TGTGCCAGCAGCCTACAGGGAGGGGGATTCGAAAAACTGTTTTTT.

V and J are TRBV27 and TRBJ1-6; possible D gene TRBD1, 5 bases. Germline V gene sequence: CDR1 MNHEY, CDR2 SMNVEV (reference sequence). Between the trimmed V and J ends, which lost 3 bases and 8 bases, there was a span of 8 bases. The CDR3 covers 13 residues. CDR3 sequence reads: CASSFREDSPLHF. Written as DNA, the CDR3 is TGTGCCAGCAGTTTCAGGGAAGATTCACCCCTCCACTTT.

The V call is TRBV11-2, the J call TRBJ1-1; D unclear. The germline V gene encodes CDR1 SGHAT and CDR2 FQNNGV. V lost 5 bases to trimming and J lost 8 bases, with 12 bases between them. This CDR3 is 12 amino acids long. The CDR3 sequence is CASSPNGMEAFF. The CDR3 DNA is TGTGCCAGCAGCCCCAACGGGATGGAAGCTTTCTTT. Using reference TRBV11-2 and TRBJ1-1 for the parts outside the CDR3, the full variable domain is EAGVAQSPRYKIIEKRQSVAFWCNPISGHATLYWYQQILGQGPKLLIQFQNNGVVDDSQLPKDRFSAERLKGVDSTLKIQPAKLEDSAVYLCASSPNGMEAFFGQGTRLTVV.

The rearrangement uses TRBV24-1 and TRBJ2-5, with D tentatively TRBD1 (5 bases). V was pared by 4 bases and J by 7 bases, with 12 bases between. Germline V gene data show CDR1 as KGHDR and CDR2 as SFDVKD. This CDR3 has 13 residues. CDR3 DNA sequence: TGTGCCACCAGTGAGCCGACAGTTCCGACCCAGTACTTC. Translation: CATSEPTVPTQYF.

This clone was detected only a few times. In DNA form, the CDR3 reads TGCGCCAGCAGCCAAAGAGGGGGCGCATACACCTTC. Its translation: CASSQRGGAYTF. This sequence joins TRBV4-1 and TRBJ1-2; 7 bases map to TRBD1. The CDR3 runs 12 residues. V was clipped by 2 bases and J by 11 bases; unmatched bases: 5. Germline loops: CDR1 MGHRA, CDR2 YSYEKL.

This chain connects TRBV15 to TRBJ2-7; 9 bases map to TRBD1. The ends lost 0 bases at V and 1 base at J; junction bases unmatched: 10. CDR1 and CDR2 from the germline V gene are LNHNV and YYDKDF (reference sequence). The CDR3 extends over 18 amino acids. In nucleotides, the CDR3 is TGTGCCACCAGCAGAGATGTCCAGGGGACAGGGCGATCCTACGAGCAGTACTTC. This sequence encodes CATSRDVQGTGRSYEQYF.

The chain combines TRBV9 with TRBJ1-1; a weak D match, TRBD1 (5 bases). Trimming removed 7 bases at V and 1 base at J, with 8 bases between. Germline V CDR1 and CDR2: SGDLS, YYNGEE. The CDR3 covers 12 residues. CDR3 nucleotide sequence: TGTGCCAGCGGGGGGGAGAACACTGAAGCTTTCTTT. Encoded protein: CASGGENTEAFF.

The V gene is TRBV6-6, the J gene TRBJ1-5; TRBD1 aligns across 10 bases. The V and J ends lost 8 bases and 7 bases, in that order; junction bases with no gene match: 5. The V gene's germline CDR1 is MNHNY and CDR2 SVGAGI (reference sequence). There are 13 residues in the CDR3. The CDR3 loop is CASGDRGGQPQHF. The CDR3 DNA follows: TGTGCCAGCGGGGACAGGGGAGGGCAGCCCCAGCATTTT.

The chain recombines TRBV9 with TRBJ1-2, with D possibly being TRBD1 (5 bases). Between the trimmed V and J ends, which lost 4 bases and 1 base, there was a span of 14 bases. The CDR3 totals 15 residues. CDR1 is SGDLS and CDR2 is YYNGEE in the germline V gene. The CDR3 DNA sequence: TGTGCCAGCAGCCTTTCGACGGGACTTAACTATGGCTACACCTTC. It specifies CASSLSTGLNYGYTF.

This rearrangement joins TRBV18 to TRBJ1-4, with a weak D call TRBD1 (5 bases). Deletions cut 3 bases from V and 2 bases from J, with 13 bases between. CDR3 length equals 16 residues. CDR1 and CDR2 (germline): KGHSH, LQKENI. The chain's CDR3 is CASSPKAGGTNEKLFF. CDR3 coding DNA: TGTGCCAGCTCACCGAAAGCCGGGGGGACTAATGAAAAACTGTTTTTT.